This TCR beta chain was identified during a study of beta chain features in type 1 diabetes. The investigators reverse transcribed all of the isolated RNA, so they sequenced expressed TCRB transcripts. Assay used: immunoSEQ multiplex PCR; TCRdb lists only in-frame clones, some missing. This table holds about 160,000 clones, about 9.4% found once. General study results and limits: Patients with Type 1 diabetes showed moderately but significantly shorter TCRB CDR3s in all four CD4+ subsets.

On this clone: The antigen is undetermined.

Sample: central memory CD4+ T cells from blood. This receptor was obtained from a man aged 25 to 40 with type 1 diabetes.

CDR3 bases: TGTGCCTGGAAATGGCAGTCTGAAAAACTGTTTTTT. This gives the protein CAWKWQSEKLFF. V and J are TRBV30 and TRBJ1-4; D is unresolved. V lost 4 bases and J lost 7, with 10 bases in between. In germline, CDR1 is GTSNPN, CDR2 SVGIG (reference sequence). The CDR3 runs to 12 residues.